Below are 21 T cell receptor beta chains sequenced from a single sample in a study of T cell clonality in common variable immunodeficiency. Study conclusions and caveats: Reportedly, TCR beta sequences from common variable immunodeficiency showed fewer deletions and N-nucleotide insertions.

Measured with immunoSEQ multiplex PCR; TCRdb has only the in-frame clones, and not every one. There are 20,000 to 30,000 clones in the sample, none observed a single time. Their cognate antigens are unknown. Sequencing was performed on peripheral blood mononuclear cells. Receptors were obtained from a human donor with common variable immunodeficiency.

This clone was picked up a small number of times. The read halts 3 residues ahead of the CDR3 end, with the missing end drawn from the germline J gene. The V call is TRBV2, the J call TRBJ1-5; D uncertain. Trimming stripped 4 bases from V and 2 bases from J, with 12 bases between. The CDR3 runs to 15 residues. Germline CDR1 is SNHLY and CDR2 is FYNNEI. The sequenced part of the CDR3 DNA is TGTGCCAGCAGTGCTGGGTCTGGGCGCAATCAGCCC. Translation: CASSAGSGRNQP. The CDR3, in full, reads CASSAGSGRNQPQHF. Filled out from reference TRBV2 and TRBJ1-5, the complete variable domain reads EPEVTQTPSHQVTQMGQEVILRCVPISNHLYFYWYRQILGQKVEFLVSFYNNEISEKSEIFDDQFSVERPDGSNFTLKIRSTKLEDSAMYFCASSAGSGRNQPQHFGDGTRLSIL.

This clone was detected only a few times. The CDR3 end is not reached by the read, which stops 3 residues before it; the germline J gene fills it in. This chain connects TRBV6-2 or TRBV6-3 to TRBJ2-1; D unclear. Germline V gives CDR1 MNHEY, CDR2 SVGEGT. This CDR3 has 15 amino acids. Trimming cost V 2 bases and J 6 bases, with 14 bases left between them. Incomplete CDR3 DNA: TGTGCCAGCAGTTACACCCCGATGCGTCTCAATGAG. This translates into CASSYTPMRLNE. The whole CDR3 sequence reads CASSYTPMRLNEQFF.

In this sample, this clone turned up a few times. The sequenced fragment ends 3 residues before the CDR3 boundary, so the rest is inferred from the germline J gene. The chain employs TRBV2 and TRBJ1-1; D ambiguous. V lost 6 bases and J 3 bases, leaving 8 bases between the germline ends. The CDR3 is 12 amino acids. CDR1 and CDR2 (germline): SNHLY, FYNNEI. The chain's CDR3 is CASRQDYTEAFF. The sequenced CDR3 bases are TGTGCCAGCAGACAAGATTACACTGAA.

This clone was observed at least ten times. The CDR3 end is not reached by the read, which stops 3 residues before it; the germline J gene fills it in. J is TRBJ2-3 and V is TRBV5-1; possible D gene TRBD1, 5 bases. Trimming left V 1 base short and J 3 bases short, with 9 bases between. The germline V gene encodes CDR1 SGHRS and CDR2 YFSETQ. This CDR3 region has 14 residues. The sequenced CDR3 bases are TGCGCCAGCAGCTTGCCAGGGCCTACAGATACG. Amino acids: CASSLPGPTDT. The entire CDR3 protein is CASSLPGPTDTQYF. The variable domain in full, with the rest retrieved from reference TRBV5-1 and TRBJ2-3, is KAGVTQTPRYLIKTRGQQVTLSCSPISGHRSVSWYQQTPGQGLQFLFEYFSETQRNKGNFPGRFSGRQFSNSRSEMNVSTLELGDSALYLCASSLPGPTDTQYFGPGTRLTVL.

This clone was detected only a few times. This CDR3 is CASSTFGTDNEQYF. The covered CDR3 bases are TGTGCCAGCAGCACTTTCGGTACAGATAACGAG. The chain combines TRBV7-9 with TRBJ2-7; D gene unclear. The DNA ends 3 residues before the CDR3 does, and the rest of the CDR3 is filled in from the germline J gene. CDR3 length: 14 residues. Germline V CDR1 and CDR2: SEHNR, FQNEAQ (reference sequence). V was shortened by 5 bases and J by 5 bases, with 16 bases between the two germline ends.

There are a few counts of this clone. The read falls 3 residues short of the CDR3 end, and the missing part is taken from the germline J gene. V is TRBV30 and J is TRBJ1-5; 9 bases line up with TRBD1. This CDR3 has 15 residues. Per the germline V gene, CDR1 is GTSNPN and CDR2 is SVGIG (reference sequence). The junction had 12 bases not matched to a gene; V was cut back by 5 bases and J by 7 bases. The CDR3 sequence: CAWAPGTGFGQPQHF. CDR3 bases read: TGTGCCTGGGCCCCCGGGACAGGGTTTGGCCAGCCC.

The sample holds many counts of this clone. The DNA ends 3 residues before the CDR3 does, and the rest of the CDR3 is filled in from the germline J gene. This chain uses TRBV29-1 with TRBJ2-3; D not certain. Between the trimmed V and J ends, which lost 5 bases and 4 bases, there was a span of 10 bases. The CDR3 totals 12 residues. The germline V gene has CDR1 SQVTM and CDR2 ANQGSEA. Partial CDR3 DNA: TGCAGCGTTTTTCACTCCTCAGATACG. Translated, it gives CSVFHSSDT. The complete CDR3 reads CSVFHSSDTQYF.

As to this clone: The read terminates 3 residues before the CDR3 end, so the remaining end is supplied by the germline J gene. J is TRBJ2-5 and V is TRBV29-1; no clear D gene. The CDR3 loop spans 12 amino acids. Deletions cut 6 bases from V and 0 bases from J, with 8 bases between. CDR1 is SQVTM, CDR2 ANQGSEA, per germline. Here the CDR3 reads CSVTEYQETQYF. The sequenced CDR3 bases are TGCAGCGTAACAGAGTACCAAGAGACC.

This clone has only a few counts. The read gets to within 3 residues of the CDR3 end, and the germline J gene fills in the rest. J is TRBJ1-1 and V is TRBV5-6; D unresolved. V was cut by 4 bases and J by 1 base, with 14 bases left in between. CDR3 size: 15 residues. CDR1 is SGHDT, CDR2 YYEEEE, per germline. The CDR3 DNA, read in part, is TGTGCCAGCAGCCCGGACTTCGCGGCGAACACTGAA. Its translation is CASSPDFAANTE. The full CDR3 protein is CASSPDFAANTEAFF.

This clone was recorded a few times. The read is 3 residues too short to cover the CDR3 end, so that end is filled in from the germline J gene. V and J are TRBV7-2 and TRBJ2-7; D is uncertain. Trimming shortened V by 4 bases and J by 6 bases, and 7 bases separated the two germline ends. Germline loops: CDR1 SGHTA, CDR2 FQGNSA. The CDR3 spans 11 residues. The sequenced CDR3 bases are TGTGCCAGCAGCTCATTCGGCGAG. This encodes CASSSFGE. From start to end, the CDR3 is CASSSFGEQYF.

This clone was counted many times. From the germline J gene comes the end of the CDR3, since the read stops 3 residues before it. The chain couples TRBV7-2 to TRBJ2-5; the match to TRBD1 covers 8 bases. This CDR3 has 14 amino acids. Per germline, CDR1 SGHTA and CDR2 FQGNSA. J was trimmed by 4 bases and V by 6 bases; bases with no gene match: 7. The CDR3 DNA, read in part, is TGTGCCAGCAGTTCAGGGGGCGGGCGAGAGACC. Its protein product is CASSSGGGRET. The CDR3, in full, reads CASSSGGGRETQYF. The full variable domain, its missing parts supplied by reference TRBV7-2 and TRBJ2-5, is GAGVSQSPSNKVTEKGKDVELRCDPISGHTALYWYRQSLGQGLEFLIYFQGNSAPDKSGLPSDRFSAERTGGSVSTLTIQRTQQEDSAVYLCASSSGGGRETQYFGPGTRLLVL.

This clone occurred many times. The DNA ends 3 residues before the CDR3 does, and the rest of the CDR3 is filled in from the germline J gene. The chain couples TRBV19 to TRBJ2-3, with 10 positions matching TRBD2. CDR1 and CDR2 from the germline V gene are LNHDA and SQIVND (reference sequence). V lost 6 bases to trimming and J lost 4 bases; unmatched junction nucleotides: 10. The CDR3 runs to 16 residues. The CDR3: CASRARASGSSDTQYF. CDR3 DNA (partial): TGTGCCAGTAGAGCCCGGGCTAGCGGGAGTTCAGATACG.

A few counts support this clone. The read comes to an end 3 residues before the CDR3 does, leaving the germline J gene to fill in the end. The chain uses TRBV20-1 and TRBJ2-7, with 7 bases lining up with TRBD1. This CDR3 comprises 15 residues. Germline V CDR1 and CDR2: DFQATT, SNEGSKA (reference sequence). Germline trimming cut 3 bases from V and 1 base from J; bases unmatched to any gene: 9. The CDR3 loop reads CSARVDRQGSYEQYF. CDR3 DNA, as far as it was read: TGCAGTGCTAGGGTGGACAGGCAGGGATCCTACGAG.

This clone was picked up a small number of times. From the germline J gene comes the end of the CDR3, since the read stops 3 residues before it. The chain uses TRBV20-1 and TRBJ2-7; 7 bases align to TRBD1. Per germline, CDR1 DFQATT and CDR2 SNEGSKA (reference sequence). The CDR3 length is 13 residues. Unmatched junction bases numbered 6, after V lost 5 bases and J lost 2 bases. CDR3 sequence reads: CSAPGQLPYEQYF. The covered CDR3 bases are TGCAGTGCTCCGGGACAGCTTCCCTACGAG.

There are a few counts of this clone. The read halts 3 residues ahead of the CDR3 end, with the missing end drawn from the germline J gene. This sample includes further DNA sequences coding for the same CDR3. The V gene is TRBV6-1, the J gene TRBJ1-1; TRBD1 aligns across 7 bases. The V gene end was trimmed by 3 bases and the J gene end by 4 bases; junction bases not matched to a gene: 5. Germline CDR1 is MNHNS and CDR2 is SASEGT. The CDR3 contains 14 residues. The CDR3 region is CASSDRQGPTEAFF. CDR3 DNA (partial): TGTGCCAGCAGTGACCGACAGGGTCCCACTGAA.

As to this clone: Read coverage stops 3 residues before the CDR3 terminus; the germline J gene supplies the remainder. The chain is built from TRBV5-1 and TRBJ2-1, with 8 bases aligning to TRBD1. The CDR3 runs to 14 residues. V shed 4 bases, J shed 8 bases, and the junction held 8 bases outside the gene matches. Germline V gene lookup returns CDR1 SGHRS and CDR2 YFSETQ. CDR3 protein: CASSPGQGIDEQFF. Partial CDR3 DNA: TGCGCCAGCAGCCCTGGACAGGGAATCGATGAG.

With respect to this clone: The read gets to within 3 residues of the CDR3 end, and the germline J gene fills in the rest. The gene calls are TRBV5-1 and TRBJ1-4; a possible D gene is TRBD1 (6 bases). V shed 5 bases and J shed 6 bases, with 14 bases lying between them. Germline CDR1 is SGHRS and CDR2 is YFSETQ. The CDR3 contains 14 residues. CDR3 DNA (partial): TGCGCCAGCAGAACCGGGACATATGATGAAAAA. It yields the protein CASRTGTYDEK. The full-length CDR3 reads as CASRTGTYDEKLFF. The full variable domain, in which reference TRBV5-1 and TRBJ1-4 provide the parts outside the CDR3, is KAGVTQTPRYLIKTRGQQVTLSCSPISGHRSVSWYQQTPGQGLQFLFEYFSETQRNKGNFPGRFSGRQFSNSRSEMNVSTLELGDSALYLCASRTGTYDEKLFFGSGTQLSVL.

The CDR3 is CASSLLQGRNEQFF. CDR3 DNA (partial): TGTGCCAGCAGCTTACTGCAGGGTAGGAATGAG. The rearrangement uses TRBV11-2 and TRBJ2-1; TRBD1 is a possible D gene (5 bases). The CDR3 end falls 3 residues outside the read, so it is completed with the germline J gene. V gave up 2 bases and J gave up 7 bases, with 12 bases separating them. Germline values: CDR1 SGHAT, CDR2 FQNNGV. The CDR3 length is 14 residues.

About this clone: The sequenced fragment ends 3 residues before the CDR3 boundary, so the rest is inferred from the germline J gene. The rearrangement joins TRBV7-9 to TRBJ2-7; the D gene is possibly TRBD1 (6 bases). Trimming removed 5 bases at V and 3 bases at J, with 8 bases between. The CDR3 totals 12 residues. Germline V gene data show CDR1 as SEHNR and CDR2 as FQNEAQ (reference sequence). CDR3 DNA (partial): TGTGCCAGCAGCCGAGGGGGCTACGAG. It translates to CASSRGGYE. The entire CDR3 protein reads CASSRGGYEQYF.

Details on this clone: The read gets to within 3 residues of the CDR3 end, and the germline J gene fills in the rest. The chain joins TRBV7-8 to TRBJ1-5, with a possible D match to TRBD1 (6 bases). The germline V gene encodes CDR1 SGHVS and CDR2 FQNEAQ. Trimming pared 3 bases from V and 4 bases from J, leaving 10 bases between. This CDR3 contains 14 residues. CDR3 residues: CASSLVGTNQPQHF. The part of the CDR3 DNA that was read is TGTGCCAGCAGCTTGGTAGGGACAAATCAGCCC.

This clone was seen at least ten times. The junction and the germline gene differ at one end; a read error may be behind it. This CDR3 is CASSIWRGYNSGYTF. The CDR3 DNA, read in part, is TGTGCCAGTAGTATATGGAGGGGTTATAACTCTGGC. This chain uses TRBV19 with TRBJ1-2; D perhaps matches TRBD1 (5 bases). The CDR3 end lies 3 residues beyond the end of the read and is filled in from the germline J gene. The CDR3 loop spans 15 amino acids. Germline V gives CDR1 LNHDA, CDR2 SQIVND (reference sequence). Variable domain in full (rest from reference TRBV19 and TRBJ1-2): DGGITQSPKYLFRKEGQNVTLSCEQNLNHDAMYWYRQDPGQGLRLIYYSQIVNDFQKGDIAEGYSVSREKKESFPLTVTSAQKNPTAFYLCASSIWRGYNSGYTFGSGTRLTVV.